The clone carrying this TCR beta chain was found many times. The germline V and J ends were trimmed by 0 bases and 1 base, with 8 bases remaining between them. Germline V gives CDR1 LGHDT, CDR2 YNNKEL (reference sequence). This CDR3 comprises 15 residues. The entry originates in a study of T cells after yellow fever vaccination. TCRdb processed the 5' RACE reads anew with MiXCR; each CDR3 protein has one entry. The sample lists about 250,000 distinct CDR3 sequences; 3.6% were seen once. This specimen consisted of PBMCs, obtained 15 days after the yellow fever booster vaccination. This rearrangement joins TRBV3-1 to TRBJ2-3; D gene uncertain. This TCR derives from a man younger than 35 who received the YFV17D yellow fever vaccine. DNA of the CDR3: TGTGCCAGCAGCCAAGATGTAGTACGCACAGATACGCAGTATTTT. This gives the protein CASSQDVVRTDTQYF.